This T cell receptor beta chain was identified in a study of T cells after yellow fever vaccination. CDR1 LGHDT and CDR2 YNNKEL come from the germline V gene (reference sequence). This CDR3 region has 15 residues. Trimming shortened V by 1 base and J by 1 base, and 10 bases separated the two germline ends. TCRdb recomputed calls from the 5' RACE reads with MiXCR, one row per CDR3 protein. The sample has around 610,000 distinct CDR3 sequences; about 14% are singletons. The material sequenced was PBMCs, taken on the day of the yellow fever booster vaccination. The source of this sequence is a man between 25 and 39 years old who received the YFV17D yellow fever vaccine. The rearrangement joins TRBV3-1 to TRBJ2-5; D not certain. CDR3 sequence reads: CASSQVLGRQETQYF. The CDR3 bases are TGTGCCAGCAGCCAAGTGTTAGGGCGCCAAGAGACCCAGTACTTC.